This T cell receptor beta chain was captured by sequencing in a study of CD8 T cells in ankylosing spondylitis. Points from the study as a whole: Disease-linked clones reportedly concentrated significantly in matched ankylosing spondylitis synovial fluid. A TCR beta motif made of about eight highly homologous variants seemed typical of ankylosing spondylitis blood.

Germline V CDR1 and CDR2: MNHEY, SVGEGT. This CDR3 has 15 residues. V was trimmed by 8 bases and J by 3 bases, leaving 19 bases between them. Turning to this clonotype: Its antigen is undetermined.

With molecular barcodes, quantitative 5'-RACE was used to make the TCR beta libraries. TCRdb called the 5' RACE reads again in MiXCR, with one record for every CDR3 protein. Among roughly 700,000 distinct CDR3 sequences listed, around 20% were seen once. Sequences were obtained from blood, either unsorted or a sorted T cell fraction (not recorded which). The chain carries TRBV6-2 or TRBV6-3 and TRBJ1-2; D is unclear. The receptor comes from a male donor with ankylosing spondylitis. CDR3 bases: TGTGCCAGCTATGACCAAATAGGACTCCACTATGGCTACACCTTC. Its translation is CASYDQIGLHYGYTF.